One sample yielded the 6 T cell receptor beta chains listed below, sequenced in a study of CD8 T cells in ankylosing spondylitis. Study-level results: What seemed typical of ankylosing spondylitis blood was a TCR beta motif built from fewer than ten highly homologous variants.

TCRdb processed the 5' RACE reads anew with MiXCR; each CDR3 protein has one entry. The sample yields under 950,000 distinct CDR3 sequences, roughly 19% seen once. Their antigens remain unidentified. Material: blood, either unsorted or a sorted T cell fraction (not recorded which). These receptors originate from a male donor with ankylosing spondylitis.

The sample holds a few counts of this clonotype. V usage is TRBV20-1 and J usage is TRBJ1-1; D might be TRBD1 (5 bases). Trimming removed 5 bases from V and 5 bases from J, with 15 bases in between. This CDR3 comprises 13 residues. Germline V CDR1 and CDR2: DFQATT, SNEGSKA (reference sequence). The CDR3, as DNA: TGCAGTGCTCCCGGGCAGGGCGGAACTGAAGCTTTCTTT. Translating gives CSAPGQGGTEAFF.

The chain is built from TRBV20-1 and TRBJ2-3, with D possibly TRBD1 on 6 matching bases. This CDR3 is built from 11 residues. Germline loops: CDR1 DFQATT, CDR2 SNEGSKA (reference sequence). V lost 6 bases and J 11 bases, leaving 15 bases between the germline ends. CDR3 amino acids: CSALTGEVQYF. The CDR3 coding sequence is TGCAGTGCCCTGACAGGCGAAGTGCAGTATTTT.

This chain links TRBV5-1 with TRBJ2-2; D gene ambiguous. The CDR3 has 13 amino acids. V was clipped by 0 bases and J by 9 bases, with 9 bases between them. Germline CDR1 reads SGHRS; CDR2 reads YFSETQ. The CDR3 sequence: CASSLGGDRELFF. The CDR3 DNA reads as TGCGCCAGCAGCTTGGGAGGTGACCGGGAGCTGTTTTTT.

This sequence joins TRBV7-8 and TRBJ2-5; 9 bases match TRBD2. The CDR3 loop spans 14 amino acids. The germline V gene encodes CDR1 SGHVS and CDR2 FQNEAQ. J lost 5 bases, V lost 4 bases, and 5 bases had no gene match. The DNA for the CDR3 is TGTGCCAGCAGCTCCGGGACTAGCACGGAGACCCAGTACTTC. Translation: CASSSGTSTETQYF.

This clonotype was found a few times. The rearrangement joins TRBV6-2 or TRBV6-3 to TRBJ1-5; TRBD1 matches 7 bases. With V trimmed by 6 bases and J by 7 bases, 9 bases remained unmatched. The CDR3 is 14 residues long. From germline, CDR1 is MNHEY and CDR2 SVGEGT. The CDR3 sequence is CASRKTGDGQPQHF. Here the CDR3 DNA reads TGTGCCAGCAGGAAAACAGGGGATGGGCAGCCCCAGCATTTT.

This clonotype has just a few counts. V is TRBV18 and J is TRBJ2-3; the match to TRBD2 covers 8 bases. Trimming at V came to 4 bases and at J to 3 bases, leaving 3 bases not matched to a gene. Germline CDR1 reads KGHSH; CDR2 reads LQKENI. This CDR3 spans 14 amino acids. The CDR3 loop is CASSRVAGTDTQYF. CDR3 DNA: TGTGCCAGCTCACGGGTAGCGGGGACAGATACGCAGTATTTT.